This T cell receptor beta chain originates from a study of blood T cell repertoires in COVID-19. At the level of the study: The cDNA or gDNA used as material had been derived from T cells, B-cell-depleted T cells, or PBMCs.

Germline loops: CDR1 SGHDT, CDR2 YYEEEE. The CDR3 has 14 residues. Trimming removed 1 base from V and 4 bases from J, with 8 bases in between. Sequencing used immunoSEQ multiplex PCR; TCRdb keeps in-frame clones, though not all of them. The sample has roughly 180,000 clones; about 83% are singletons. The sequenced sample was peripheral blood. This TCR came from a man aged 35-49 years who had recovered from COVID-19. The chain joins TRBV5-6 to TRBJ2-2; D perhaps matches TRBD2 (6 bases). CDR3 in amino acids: CASSLSGVTGELFF. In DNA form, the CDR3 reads TGTGCCAGCAGCTTGTCGGGAGTCACCGGGGAGCTGTTTTTT.